A single sample gave rise to the 18 T cell receptor beta chains below, sequenced in a study of T cell clonotyping in hematopoietic cell transplantation (dated by TCRdb to the early 2020s). Library method: the immunoSEQ multiplex PCR assay. TCRdb re-hosts the immuneACCESS table, in-frame sequences only. Its copies lack some clones; in the studies checked, an unresolved V gene accounts for under half of them, and the cause for the rest is not known. Here the sample has tens of thousands of clones; 90% occur a single time. The ten largest clonotypes hold about 4% of the sample. The time point label, as the study defines it: recipient sample about 28 days before transplant, after cytoreduction. Source: peripheral blood mononuclear cells, taken before stem cell transplant. The receptors were gathered from a man aged 18 to 30 with biphenotypic leukemia. Some clones in this sample may be carry-over from other donors' samples.

The chain joins TRBV7-2 to TRBJ2-7, with D perhaps TRBD2 (5 bases). The CDR3 contains 14 residues. V lost 4 bases and J lost 0, with 10 bases in between. Germline V gene lookup returns CDR1 SGHTA and CDR2 FQGNSA. The CDR3, as DNA: TGTGCCAGCAGCTGGAGCGGCCTCTCCTACGAGCAGTACTTC. Translated: CASSWSGLSYEQYF.

The chain recombines TRBV4-1 with TRBJ1-1; D gene uncertain. CDR1 is MGHRA, CDR2 YSYEKL, per germline. The CDR3 is 12 amino acids. V was cut by 1 base and J by 5 bases, with 5 bases left in between. The CDR3 protein is CASSQVGTEAFF. The CDR3 bases are TGCGCCAGCAGCCAAGTTGGTACTGAAGCTTTCTTT.

The J gene is TRBJ2-5, the V gene TRBV11-2; 8 bases match TRBD1. This CDR3 is built from 13 residues. V lost 7 bases to trimming and J lost 3 bases; unmatched junction nucleotides: 4. Germline-derived CDR1 and CDR2 are SGHAT and FQNNGV. The CDR3 region is CASTKDREETQYF. The CDR3 DNA follows: TGTGCCAGCACCAAGGACAGGGAAGAGACCCAGTACTTC.

This clone was detected only once. The chain couples TRBV18 to TRBJ1-2; 9 bases are shared with TRBD1. J gave up 4 bases and V 3 bases, and 12 bases lay outside the gene matches. This CDR3 contains 17 residues. CDR1 is KGHSH, CDR2 LQKENI, per germline. The CDR3, as DNA: TGTGCCAGCTCACCGGCTCTTGACAGGGGGTATTCCTATGGCTACACCTTC. Translating it yields CASSPALDRGYSYGYTF. Filled out from reference TRBV18 and TRBJ1-2, the complete variable domain reads NAGVMQNPRHLVRRRGQEARLRCSPMKGHSHVYWYRQLPEEGLKFMVYLQKENIIDESGMPKERFSAEFPKEGPSILRIQQVVRGDSAAYFCASSPALDRGYSYGYTFGSGTRLTVV.

This clone was observed a few times. Here the CDR3 DNA reads TGTGCCAGCAGCGTCGAGCGGGGTATCTACAATGAGCAGTTCTTC. Protein sequence: CASSVERGIYNEQFF. The rearrangement joins TRBV9 to TRBJ2-1; 7 bases align to TRBD2. From germline, CDR1 is SGDLS and CDR2 YYNGEE. Germline trimming cut 2 bases from V and 3 bases from J; bases unmatched to any gene: 5. The CDR3 consists of 15 residues.

This chain links TRBV30 with TRBJ1-5; D gene ambiguous. The CDR3 is 12 residues long. Germline CDR1 and CDR2: GTSNPN and SVGIG (reference sequence). Trimming removed 1 base from V and 3 bases from J, with 4 bases in between. The chain's CDR3 is CAWSGSNQPQHF. CDR3 DNA sequence: TGTGCCTGGAGTGGATCCAATCAGCCCCAGCATTTT. The full variable domain, its missing parts supplied by reference TRBV30 and TRBJ1-5, is SQTIHQWPATLVQPVGSPLSLECTVEGTSNPNLYWYRQAAGRGLQLLFYSVGIGQISSEVPQNLSASRPQDRQFILSSKKLLLSDSGFYLCAWSGSNQPQHFGDGTRLSIL.

This chain connects TRBV10-3 to TRBJ2-7, with TRBD1 matching over 12 bases. The CDR3 is 16 amino acids. Germline lookup yields CDR1 ENHRY and CDR2 SYGVKD. With V trimmed by 3 bases and J by 6 bases, 9 bases remained unmatched. CDR3 coding DNA: TGTGCCATCAGTGACCAGCCCGGGACAGGGGGCGGCGAGCAGTACTTC. Protein sequence: CAISDQPGTGGGEQYF.

V usage is TRBV7-9 and J usage is TRBJ2-1; 9 bases are shared with TRBD1. The J segment lost 7 bases and the V segment lost 1 base, leaving 2 bases of the junction unmatched. The CDR3 covers 14 residues. The germline V gene encodes CDR1 SEHNR and CDR2 FQNEAQ (reference sequence). The CDR3 reads CASSLVDRGNEQFF. The CDR3 DNA reads as TGTGCCAGCAGCTTAGTGGACAGGGGAAATGAGCAGTTCTTC.

The chain links TRBV2 to TRBJ2-1, with a possible D match to TRBD2 (5 bases). The CDR3 has 15 residues. V lost 7 bases to trimming and J lost 7 bases, with 20 bases between them. Germline V gene sequence: CDR1 SNHLY, CDR2 FYNNEI. This chain's CDR3 is CASTEADQIWNEQFF. The DNA for the CDR3 is TGTGCCAGCACCGAAGCGGATCAAATATGGAATGAGCAGTTCTTC.

In this sample, this clone turned up once. The genes are TRBV2 and TRBJ2-2; D remains ambiguous. Trimming removed 11 bases from V and 3 bases from J, with 4 bases in between. This CDR3 contains 10 residues. The V gene's germline CDR1 is SNHLY and CDR2 FYNNEI. CDR3 DNA: TGTGCCGGATACACCGGGGAGCTGTTTTTT. Translating gives CAGYTGELFF.

In nucleotides, the CDR3 is TGCAGCGTTGAGGGGACAGGGGTATATGCTGAAGCTTTCTTT. Residues: CSVEGTGVYAEAFF. The genes are TRBV29-1 and TRBJ1-1; 10 bases are a match to TRBD1. The germline gives CDR1 SQVTM, CDR2 ANQGSEA. V trimming: 3 bases; J trimming: 6 bases; junction bases outside the gene matches: 7. This CDR3 is built from 14 residues.

The J gene is TRBJ2-2, the V gene TRBV13; D remains ambiguous. Germline V gives CDR1 PRHDT, CDR2 FYEKMQ (reference sequence). This CDR3 region has 15 residues. Trimming left V 1 base short and J 7 bases short, with 13 bases between. In nucleotides, the CDR3 is TGTGCCAGCAGCTTAGAAGGTTCGACTGGCGGGGAGCTGTTTTTT. Residues: CASSLEGSTGGELFF.

The chain has TRBV10-3 and TRBJ2-7; TRBD2 aligns across 16 bases. With 6 bases clipped from V and 0 bases from J, the junction kept 5 bases outside the gene matches. CDR3 length: 17 residues. Germline V CDR1 and CDR2: ENHRY, SYGVKD. In DNA, the CDR3 is TGTGCCATCAGGGGGGGACTAGCGGGGGGGAGCTCCTACGAGCAGTACTTC. Translation: CAIRGGLAGGSSYEQYF.

The V call is TRBV7-9, the J call TRBJ2-5, with D perhaps matching TRBD2 (5 bases). The CDR3 has 16 amino acids. The ends were cut back, 6 bases at V and 1 base at J, with 18 bases in the middle. From germline, CDR1 is SEHNR and CDR2 FQNEAQ (reference sequence). The CDR3 here is CASSSFRAGSQETQYF. CDR3 nucleotides: TGTGCCAGCAGTTCCTTTAGGGCGGGTTCCCAAGAGACCCAGTACTTC.

The table lists this clone with a count of one. The chain couples TRBV7-2 to TRBJ1-1; D gene unclear. In germline, CDR1 is SGHTA, CDR2 FQGNSA. The V and J ends lost 5 bases and 0 bases respectively, with 10 bases between them. The length of the CDR3 is 14 residues. In DNA, the CDR3 is TGTGCCAGCAGCCCAGCGGCGTTGAACACTGAAGCTTTCTTT. It encodes CASSPAALNTEAFF.

CDR3 protein: CASSSSGSEQYF. DNA for the CDR3: TGTGCCAGCAGCTCTAGCGGGAGCGAGCAGTACTTC. This chain uses TRBV11-2 with TRBJ2-7; 10 nucleotides align to TRBD2. This CDR3 region has 12 residues. After removal of 4 bases from V and 6 bases from J, the junction contained 0 bases not matched to a gene. Germline CDR1 reads SGHAT; CDR2 reads FQNNGV.

The chain has TRBV4-2 and TRBJ1-6; a weak D match, TRBD1 (6 bases). There are 16 residues in the CDR3. Germline V gene data show CDR1 as LGHNA and CDR2 as YNFKEQ. The V gene lost 4 bases and the J gene lost 4 bases, with 14 bases spanning the gap. This CDR3 reads CASSREQGVYNSPLHF. CDR3 nucleotides: TGTGCCAGCAGCCGGGAACAGGGAGTTTATAATTCACCCCTCCACTTT.

The chain links TRBV4-1 to TRBJ1-5, with 9 positions matching TRBD1. Trimming at V came to 4 bases and at J to 6 bases, leaving 1 base not matched to a gene. This CDR3 region has 13 residues. Germline V lookup: CDR1 MGHRA, CDR2 YSYEKL. CDR3 coding DNA: TGCGCCAGCAGCCGACAGGGGGGTCAGCCCCAGCATTTT. Protein product: CASSRQGGQPQHF.